This T cell receptor beta chain was profiled in a study of blood T cell repertoires in COVID-19. Study details: Samples of COVID-19 (acute and convalescent) were obtained from the United States, Italy and Spain. The analysed material was cDNA or gDNA that came from T cells, B-cell-depleted T cells, or PBMCs.

Study processing details: The authors estimated nucleated cell counts from reference gene primer amplification. Clones were sequenced by immunoSEQ multiplex PCR, and TCRdb holds only the in-frame ones, with some missing. V and J calls and clone size are those listed in that table; D and trimming were worked out from the DNA. The table includes about 24,000 clones, 75% to 90% detected once. Trimming took 1 base from V and 12 from J, leaving 12 bases between them. Germline CDR1 and CDR2: LGHDT and YNNKEL (reference sequence). This CDR3 spans 12 amino acids. This sequence originates from a woman aged 70-85 years with active COVID-19. Sequencing was carried out using peripheral blood. The chain combines TRBV3-1 (or the pseudogene TRBV3-2) with TRBJ1-1; possible D gene TRBD1, 5 bases. CDR3 loop: CASSQGGMGTFF. The DNA for the CDR3 is TGTGCCAGCAGCCAAGGGGGCATGGGTACTTTCTTT.